A single T cell receptor beta chain is shown here with its context. No antigen is known for it. The V and J ends lost 4 bases and 9 bases respectively, with 13 bases between them. The CDR3 has 13 amino acids. In germline, CDR1 is WNHNN, CDR2 SYGVQD (reference sequence). This sample's time point: cycle 4 day 1 (C4D1), after less than 7 weeks of nivolumab. With no exception, relapse followed autologous stem cell transplantation in all patients, and brentuximab vedotin exposure varied. The data stem from a study of PD-1 blockade in classical Hodgkin lymphoma. Study-level findings and limits: Nothing has yet pinned down what causes the repertoire differences, possibly disease activity or prior therapy. At C4D1, TCR diversity had climbed significantly for CD4+ cells, though not for CD8+ cells. Newly diagnosed patients and complete responders had comparable diversity at baseline.

TCRdb's copy holds only in-frame clones and misses some; the assay was immunoSEQ multiplex PCR. The sample has about 50,000 clones; 90% are singletons. The sequence was obtained from a human donor with classical Hodgkin lymphoma. This chain connects TRBV10-1 to TRBJ2-1; D may be TRBD2 (5 bases). Specimen: peripheral blood mononuclear cells (PBMCs), collected before the fourth cycle of nivolumab. In DNA, the CDR3 is TGCGCCAGCAGTGTTCTCCAGGCGGGTGAGCAGTTCTTC. Translated: CASSVLQAGEQFF.